These 14 T cell receptor beta chains originate from one sample sequenced in a study of T cell responses to AZD1222 COVID-19 vaccine. Data came from immunoSEQ multiplex PCR; TCRdb stores just in-frame clones and leaves some out. The table lists 120,000 or so clones, more than 85% of them singletons, with about 2.7% in the top ten. Sample: peripheral blood, taken on day 0 of AZD1222 vaccination. All receptors come from an adult in good health.

The gene calls are TRBV30 and TRBJ1-2; D gene unclear. Germline-derived CDR1 and CDR2 are GTSNPN and SVGIG (reference sequence). Trimming took off 0 bases at V and 2 bases at J, with 7 bases between the two ends. The CDR3 runs to 13 residues. The CDR3 here is CAWSVAGNYGYTF. DNA of the CDR3: TGTGCCTGGAGTGTAGCAGGAAACTATGGCTACACCTTC.

J is TRBJ2-7 and V is TRBV7-9; 9 nucleotides agree with TRBD2. This CDR3 spans 17 amino acids. Unmatched junction bases numbered 14, after V lost 5 bases and J lost 3 bases. CDR1 and CDR2 (germline): SEHNR, FQNEAQ (reference sequence). DNA of the CDR3: TGTGCCAGCAGCCGAACCTTACTCCCACTAGCGGGCTACGAGCAGTACTTC. The encoded protein is CASSRTLLPLAGYEQYF.

This rearrangement joins TRBV28 to TRBJ2-5; 15 bases fit TRBD2. Germline loops: CDR1 MDHEN, CDR2 SYDVKM. V shed 5 bases and J 5 bases; nucleotides not matched to a gene: 6. The CDR3 contains 16 residues. CDR3 in DNA: TGTGCCAGCAGTCGATTAGGACTAGCGGGAGGGGAGACCCAGTACTTC. Its translation is CASSRLGLAGGETQYF.

This CDR3 reads CASSYGQGEVSNQPQHF. Here the CDR3 DNA reads TGTGCCAGCAGTTACGGACAGGGAGAGGTTAGCAATCAGCCCCAGCATTTT. J is TRBJ1-5 and V is TRBV6-2 or TRBV6-3; 8 nucleotides align to TRBD1. The germline CDR1 and CDR2 sequences are MNHEY and SVGEGT. J gave up 0 bases and V 2 bases, and 6 bases lay outside the gene matches. The CDR3 consists of 17 residues.

This chain links TRBV9 with TRBJ1-6; D gene unclear. The CDR3 runs to 16 residues. Trimming stripped 0 bases from V and 6 bases from J, with 13 bases between. Germline V gene sequence: CDR1 SGDLS, CDR2 YYNGEE. The CDR3 DNA reads as TGTGCCAGCAGCGTAGAGGGCAGGCTGGGTAATTCACCCCTCCACTTT. As protein: CASSVEGRLGNSPLHF.

The chain combines TRBV18 with TRBJ2-3; no definite D call. Germline-derived CDR1 and CDR2 are KGHSH and LQKENI. The CDR3 is 12 amino acids. Trimming removed 10 bases from V and 0 bases from J, with 8 bases in between. The CDR3 here is CATDGSTDTQYF. CDR3 bases: TGTGCCACTGACGGTAGCACAGATACGCAGTATTTT.

The chain is built from TRBV6-4 and TRBJ2-3; D ambiguous. CDR3 length equals 14 residues. Germline V gene lookup returns CDR1 MRHNA and CDR2 SNTAGT. V was trimmed by 4 bases and J by 2 bases, leaving 10 bases between them. The CDR3 nucleotides read TGTGCCAGCAGTGTAGGTACTACCACAGATACGCAGTATTTT. Encoded protein: CASSVGTTTDTQYF.

The chain carries TRBV19 and TRBJ2-2; D possibly matches TRBD1 or TRBD2 (5 bases each). Trimming stripped 6 bases from V and 3 bases from J, with 14 bases between. Germline CDR1 is LNHDA and CDR2 is SQIVND (reference sequence). The CDR3 loop spans 15 amino acids. CDR3 coding DNA: TGTGCCAGTAGGCTTCCGGGGCTTCACACCGGGGAGCTGTTTTTT. Translating it yields CASRLPGLHTGELFF.

The V and J genes are TRBV27 and TRBJ2-2; the D is unclear. From germline, CDR1 is MNHEY and CDR2 SMNVEV (reference sequence). Trimming stripped 4 bases from V and 4 bases from J, with 13 bases between. The length of the CDR3 is 15 residues. CDR3 bases: TGTGCCAGCAGTTCCCGGACCGGCCCCACCGGGGAGCTGTTTTTT. Translated: CASSSRTGPTGELFF.

The chain employs TRBV4-1 and TRBJ2-5; D may be TRBD2 (5 bases). This CDR3 region has 15 residues. Deletions cut 1 base from V and 5 bases from J, with 14 bases between. Germline V gene data show CDR1 as MGHRA and CDR2 as YSYEKL. The CDR3 coding sequence is TGCGCCAGCAGCCAAGTTGAGGGCTTAGGGGAGACCCAGTACTTC. It translates to CASSQVEGLGETQYF.

The chain employs TRBV5-1 and TRBJ2-1, with D maybe TRBD2 (6 bases). The CDR3 runs to 18 residues. Trimming pared 4 bases from V and 2 bases from J, leaving 22 bases between. Germline V gene lookup returns CDR1 SGHRS and CDR2 YFSETQ. The CDR3 coding sequence is TGCGCCAGCAGCCAACTCCGTCCTAGCGCAGGTACCTACAATGAGCAGTTCTTC. Protein sequence: CASSQLRPSAGTYNEQFF.

V is TRBV2 and J is TRBJ1-5, with D perhaps TRBD1 (5 bases). There are 14 residues in the CDR3. Germline V CDR1 and CDR2: SNHLY, FYNNEI. V was cut by 7 bases and J by 1 base, with 11 bases left in between. The CDR3 sequence: CASTKEGSNQPQHF. In nucleotides, the CDR3 is TGTGCCAGCACCAAAGAGGGGAGCAATCAGCCCCAGCATTTT.

The chain carries TRBV7-8 and TRBJ2-2, with 9 bases matching TRBD2. CDR1 is SGHVS, CDR2 FQNEAQ, per germline. This CDR3 comprises 15 residues. The ends lost 5 bases at V and 5 bases at J; junction bases unmatched: 6. The chain's CDR3 is CASSPREGGTGELFF. CDR3 DNA: TGTGCCAGCAGCCCGCGGGAGGGAGGAACCGGGGAGCTGTTTTTT.

The V and J genes are TRBV5-1 and TRBJ2-1; TRBD2 aligns across 13 bases. Germline CDR1 SGHRS, CDR2 YFSETQ. The CDR3 is made up of 17 amino acids. The V gene end was trimmed by 4 bases and the J gene end by 7 bases; junction bases not matched to a gene: 11. This CDR3 reads CASSTLLTSGRGNEQFF. CDR3 coding DNA: TGCGCCAGCAGCACGCTTTTAACTAGCGGGAGGGGTAATGAGCAGTTCTTC.